The next 8 T cell receptor beta chains were all read from a single sample in a study of vaccination and CD4 T cells after COVID-19. These receptors' antigens are unknown. At the Johns Hopkins FTIC core, DNA taken from cultured CD4+ T cells was sequenced by way of the Oncomine TCR Beta short-read assay. TCRdb analysed the PCR reads with MiXCR anew, one entry per CDR3 protein. The table records about 13,000 distinct CDR3 sequences, under 75% of them present only once. Treatment noted: roughly 11-day PBMC culture with coronavirus spike peptide pools or control peptides (ViraFEST assay). The sequenced sample was CD4+ T cells from blood, cultured in vitro. These TCRs come from a human donor who had recovered from COVID-19.

The V call is TRBV20-1, the J call TRBJ2-1; 10 nucleotides agree with TRBD2. The CDR3 length is 16 residues. V trimming: 2 bases; J trimming: 0 bases; junction bases outside the gene matches: 4. Germline V lookup: CDR1 DFQATT, CDR2 SNEGSKA (reference sequence). CDR3 in DNA: TGCAGTGCTAGATCTAGCGGGAGCGGCTCCTACAATGAGCAGTTCTTC. Protein sequence: CSARSSGSGSYNEQFF.

The chain couples TRBV7-6 to TRBJ2-3; D may be TRBD2 (5 bases). The CDR3 covers 17 residues. Germline loops: CDR1 SGHVS, CDR2 FNYEAQ. Trimming removed 0 bases at V and 0 bases at J, with 13 bases between. The CDR3 spells CASSLALSSRSTDTQYF. For the CDR3, the DNA is TGTGCCAGCAGCTTAGCGCTGTCTAGCAGAAGCACAGATACGCAGTATTTT.

The gene calls are TRBV2 and TRBJ2-2; D perhaps matches TRBD1 (5 bases). Between the trimmed V and J ends, which lost 8 bases and 0 bases, there was a span of 10 bases. Germline CDR1 reads SNHLY; CDR2 reads FYNNEI. The CDR3 covers 14 residues. CDR3 DNA sequence: TGTGCCAGCGGGGCGGATCCGAACACCGGGGAGCTGTTTTTT. Protein: CASGADPNTGELFF. Filled out from reference TRBV2 and TRBJ2-2, the complete variable domain reads EPEVTQTPSHQVTQMGQEVILRCVPISNHLYFYWYRQILGQKVEFLVSFYNNEISEKSEIFDDQFSVERPDGSNFTLKIRSTKLEDSAMYFCASGADPNTGELFFGEGSRLTVL.

This clonotype has just one count. The chain uses TRBV7-3 and TRBJ2-7; 7 nucleotides match TRBD1. CDR1 SGHTA and CDR2 FQGTGA come from the germline V gene. The CDR3 sequence is 16 residues long. With V trimmed by 5 bases and J by 3 bases, 13 bases remained unmatched. CDR3 in DNA: TGTGCCAGCAGCATTACGGTGGGACAGTATTACTACGAGCAGTACTTC. Amino acids: CASSITVGQYYYEQYF.

In its sample, this clonotype was seen a few times. The gene calls are TRBV29-1 and TRBJ1-2; a weak D match, TRBD1 (5 bases). CDR1 and CDR2 from the germline V gene are SQVTM and ANQGSEA. Trimming took off 8 bases at V and 10 bases at J, with 20 bases between the two ends. The CDR3 totals 12 residues. This chain's CDR3 is CSCEVREGDYTF. The CDR3 nucleotides read TGCAGCTGCGAGGTCAGGGAAGGGGACTACACCTTC.

The chain is built from TRBV7-8 and TRBJ2-2; tentative D call: TRBD2 (5 bases). V shed 7 bases and J shed 1 base, with 13 bases lying between them. The CDR3 is made up of 15 amino acids. Germline values: CDR1 SGHVS, CDR2 FQNEAQ. CDR3 sequence (DNA): TGTGCCAGCATGGAGGCAGCCCAGAACACCGGGGAGCTGTTTTTT. It is translated as CASMEAAQNTGELFF. The variable domain in full, completed from reference TRBV7-8 and TRBJ2-2, reads GAGVSQSPRYKVAKRGQDVALRCDPISGHVSLFWYQQALGQGPEFLTYFQNEAQLDKSGLPSDRFFAERPEGSVSTLKIQRTQQEDSAVYLCASMEAAQNTGELFFGEGSRLTVL.

As concerns this clonotype: One end of the junction fails to match germline, which may point to a read error. The chain carries TRBV20-1 and TRBJ1-5, with 7 positions matching TRBD1. Germline V gene lookup returns CDR1 DFQATT and CDR2 SNEGSKA (reference sequence). The CDR3 consists of 12 residues. The CDR3 sequence is CSARQGNQLQHF. The CDR3 DNA is TGCAGTGCGAGACAGGGCAATCAGCTCCAGCATTTT.

The J gene is TRBJ1-6, the V gene TRBV30, with a possible D match to TRBD1 (5 bases). This CDR3 spans 17 amino acids. CDR1 is GTSNPN, CDR2 SVGIG, per germline (reference sequence). V lost 0 bases, J lost 6 bases, and 18 bases lay in between. The CDR3 is CAWSVDRSGRGNSPLHF. The CDR3 DNA is TGTGCCTGGAGTGTTGATCGGTCAGGGCGGGGTAATTCACCCCTCCACTTT.